This TCR beta chain was sequenced for a study of T-cell memory formation after mild COVID-19. Study-wide results and caveats: Pre-infection memory showed some responding clones, and this suggested that cross-reactive memory joined. The SARS-CoV-2 specificity of second-wave clones reaching peak at day 37 remained unverified.

The J segment lost 7 bases and the V segment lost 6 bases, leaving 11 bases of the junction unmatched. Per the germline V gene, CDR1 is MDHEN and CDR2 is SYDVKM. The CDR3 has 15 residues. After 5'RACE with constant-segment primers, TCR alpha and TCR beta cDNA libraries carrying sample barcodes and UMIs were obtained. TCRdb independently ran MiXCR on the 5' RACE reads; one entry per CDR3 protein. The sample lists more than 400,000 distinct CDR3 sequences, about 20% occurring once. Points on this clonotype: Its antigen is unknown.

The sequencing sample was made of PBMCs or a T cell subset sorted from them (not recorded which). This TCR was sampled from an adult woman who had mild COVID-19 (a few samples of this study predate the infection). Cell type and time point are not known. The chain combines TRBV28 with TRBJ2-3; 9 bases align to TRBD1. The chain's CDR3 is CASSPRDRDANTQYF. The CDR3 region has the DNA TGTGCCAGCAGCCCCAGGGACAGGGACGCCAATACGCAGTATTTT. The whole variable domain, remainder taken from reference TRBV28 and TRBJ2-3, is DVKVTQSSRYLVKRTGEKVFLECVQDMDHENMFWYRQDPGLGLRLIYFSYDVKMKEKGDIPEGYSVSREKKERFSLILESASTNQTSMYLCASSPRDRDANTQYFGPGTRLTVL.